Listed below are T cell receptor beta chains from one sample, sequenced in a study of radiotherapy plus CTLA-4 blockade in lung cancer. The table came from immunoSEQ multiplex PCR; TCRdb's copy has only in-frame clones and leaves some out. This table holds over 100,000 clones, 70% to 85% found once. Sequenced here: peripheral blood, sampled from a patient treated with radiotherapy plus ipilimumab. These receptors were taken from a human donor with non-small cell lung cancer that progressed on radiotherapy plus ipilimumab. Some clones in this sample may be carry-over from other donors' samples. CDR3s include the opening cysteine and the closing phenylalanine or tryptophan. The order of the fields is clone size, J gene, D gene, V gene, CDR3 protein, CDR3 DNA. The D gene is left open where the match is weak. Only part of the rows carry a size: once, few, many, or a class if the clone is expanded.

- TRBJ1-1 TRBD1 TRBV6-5 CASSSFGTGEAFF TGTGCCAGCAGTTCCTTCGGGACAGGTGAAGCTTTCTTT
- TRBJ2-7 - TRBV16 CASSQRNSRSYEQYF TGTGCCAGCAGCCAAAGAAACAGCCGCTCCTACGAGCAGTACTTC
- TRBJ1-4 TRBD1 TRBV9 CASSTRPGTGSEKLFF TGTGCCAGCTCAACCAGACCCGGGACAGGGAGTGAAAAACTGTTTTTT
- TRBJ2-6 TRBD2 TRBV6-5 CASTAGGNGANVLTF TGTGCCAGCACAGCGGGGGGGAATGGGGCCAACGTCCTGACTTTC
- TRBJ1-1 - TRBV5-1 CASSSEDGISEAFF TGCGCCAGCAGCTCGGAAGACGGTATATCTGAAGCTTTCTTT
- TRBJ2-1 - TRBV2 CASSLLDPGQPYNEQFF TGTGCCAGCAGTCTACTCGACCCTGGGCAGCCCTACAATGAGCAGTTCTTC
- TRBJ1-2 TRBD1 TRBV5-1 CASSSQTGYGDGYTF TGCGCCAGCAGCTCCCAGACAGGGTACGGCGATGGCTACACCTTC
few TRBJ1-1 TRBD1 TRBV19 CASSDRENFEAFF TGTGCCAGCTCTGACAGGGAAAACTTTGAAGCTTTCTTT
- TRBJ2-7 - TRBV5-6 CASSLVGFYEQYF TGTGCCAGCAGCTTGGTAGGGTTCTACGAGCAGTACTTC
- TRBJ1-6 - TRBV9 CASSLTGTYSPLHF TGTGCCAGCAGCTTAACCGGGACTTACTCACCCCTCCACTTT
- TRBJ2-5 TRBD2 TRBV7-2 CASSLTGGQETQYF TGTGCCAGCAGCTTAACGGGGGGTCAAGAGACCCAGTACTTC
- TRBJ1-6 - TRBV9 CASSVASDRNSPLHF TGTGCCAGCAGCGTCGCGTCCGACAGGAATTCACCCCTCCACTTT
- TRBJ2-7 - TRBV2 CASSGPLSSYEQYF TGTGCCAGCAGTGGACCCTTGAGCTCCTACGAGCAGTACTTC
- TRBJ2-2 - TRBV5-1 CASSADAGPSGELFF TGCGCCAGCAGCGCTGACGCGGGGCCGAGCGGGGAGCTGTTTTTT
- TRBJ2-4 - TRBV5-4 CASSLQLFVGSAKNIQYF TGTGCCAGCAGCTTACAGCTTTTCGTCGGGTCAGCCAAAAACATTCAGTACTTC
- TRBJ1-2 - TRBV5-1 CASSLAVGDGYTF TGCGCCAGCAGCTTGGCGGTAGGGGATGGCTACACCTTC
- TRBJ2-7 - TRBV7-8 CASSLVAVLSYEQYF TGTGCCAGCAGCTTAGTAGCGGTCCTCTCCTACGAGCAGTACTTC
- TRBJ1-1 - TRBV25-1 CASQKGGLDTEAFF TGTGCCAGCCAAAAAGGGGGGCTGGACACTGAAGCTTTCTTT
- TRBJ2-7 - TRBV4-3 CASSQDISYEQYF TGCGCCAGCAGCCAAGATATATCCTACGAGCAGTACTTC
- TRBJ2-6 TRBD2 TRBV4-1 CASSQAPTSGGPSGANVLTF TGCGCCAGCAGCCAAGCCCCGACTAGCGGGGGGCCATCTGGGGCCAACGTCCTGACTTTC
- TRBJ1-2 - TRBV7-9 CASSLLGAGNYGYTF TGTGCCAGCAGCCTCCTCGGTGCCGGTAACTATGGCTACACCTTC
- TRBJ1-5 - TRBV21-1 CASSKVPDQPQHF TGTGCCAGCAGCAAAGTCCCGGATCAGCCCCAGCATTTT
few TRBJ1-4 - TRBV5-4 CASSFSLGRTNEKLFF TGTGCCAGCAGCTTCAGTCTGGGGAGGACTAATGAAAAACTGTTTTTT
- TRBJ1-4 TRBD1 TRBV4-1 CASSRRDSGTTNEKLFF TGCGCCAGCAGCCGACGGGACAGCGGAACAACTAATGAAAAACTGTTTTTT
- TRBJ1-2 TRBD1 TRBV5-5 CASSEQGANYGYTF TGTGCCAGCAGCGAACAGGGGGCGAACTATGGCTACACCTTC
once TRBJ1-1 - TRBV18 CASSPPGLNTEAFF TGTGCCAGCTCACCCCCAGGGCTGAACACTGAAGCTTTCTTT
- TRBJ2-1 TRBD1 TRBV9 CASSVGTVMNNEQFF TGTGCCAGCAGCGTCGGGACAGTGATGAACAATGAGCAGTTCTTC
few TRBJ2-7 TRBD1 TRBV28 CASSLPGQGGYEQYF TGTGCCAGCAGTTTACCGGGACAGGGTGGCTACGAGCAGTACTTC
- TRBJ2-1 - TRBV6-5 CASSYGFYNEQFF TGTGCCAGCAGTTACGGTTTCTACAATGAGCAGTTCTTC
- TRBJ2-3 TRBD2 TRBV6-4 CASSDSRGGLDTQYF TGTGCCAGCAGTGACTCTCGGGGGGGCTTAGATACGCAGTATTTT
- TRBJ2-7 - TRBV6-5 CASSYRDPHSYEQYF TGTGCCAGCAGTTACAGGGATCCCCACTCCTACGAGCAGTACTTC
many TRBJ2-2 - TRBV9 CASSFSEQSTGELFF TGTGCCAGCAGCTTTAGCGAGCAATCGACCGGGGAGCTGTTTTTT
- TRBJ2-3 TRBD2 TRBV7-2 CASGVAGGHTDTQYF TGTGCCAGCGGAGTAGCGGGGGGCCACACAGATACGCAGTATTTT
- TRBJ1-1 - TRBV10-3 CAISEHLNTEAFF TGTGCCATCAGTGAACATCTGAACACTGAAGCTTTCTTT
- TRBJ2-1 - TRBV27 CASRVPGIHEQFF TGTGCCAGCCGAGTCCCGGGGATCCATGAGCAGTTCTTC
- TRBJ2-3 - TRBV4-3 CASSQGGWEGDTQYF TGCGCCAGCAGCCAAGGCGGGTGGGAAGGAGATACGCAGTATTTT
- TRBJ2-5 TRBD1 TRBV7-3 CASSGTGLGAQYF TGTGCCAGCAGCGGGACAGGTTTGGGGGCCCAGTACTTC
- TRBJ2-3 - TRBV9 CASSFGPPDTQYF TGTGCCAGCAGCTTCGGACCCCCTGATACGCAGTATTTT
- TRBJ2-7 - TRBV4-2 CASSQEGQSISYEQYF TGTGCCAGCAGCCAAGAGGGGCAATCAATCTCCTACGAGCAGTACTTC
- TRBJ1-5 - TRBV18 CASSPGQSYNQPQHF TGTGCCAGCTCGCCCGGACAGTCATACAATCAGCCCCAGCATTTT
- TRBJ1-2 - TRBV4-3 CASSQAASPEYGYTF TGCGCCAGCAGCCAAGCGGCTTCCCCGGAGTATGGCTACACCTTC
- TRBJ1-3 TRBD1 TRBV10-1 CASSEGQGSKNTIYF TGCGCCAGCAGTGAGGGACAGGGGAGTAAGAACACCATATATTTT
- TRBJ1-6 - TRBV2 CASSQQGRGSGPLHF TGTGCCAGCAGCCAACAGGGAAGGGGCTCGGGGCCCCTCCACTTT